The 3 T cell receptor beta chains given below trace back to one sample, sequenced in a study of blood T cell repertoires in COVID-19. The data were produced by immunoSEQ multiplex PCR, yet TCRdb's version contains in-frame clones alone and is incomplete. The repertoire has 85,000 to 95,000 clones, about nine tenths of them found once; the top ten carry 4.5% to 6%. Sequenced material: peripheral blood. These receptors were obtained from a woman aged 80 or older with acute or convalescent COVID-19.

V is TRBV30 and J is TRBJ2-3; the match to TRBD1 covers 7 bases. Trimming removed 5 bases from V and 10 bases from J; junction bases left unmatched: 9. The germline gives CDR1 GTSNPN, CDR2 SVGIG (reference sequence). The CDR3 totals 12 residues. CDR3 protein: CAWVPGQDAQYF. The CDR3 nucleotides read TGTGCCTGGGTACCTGGACAGGACGCGCAGTATTTT.

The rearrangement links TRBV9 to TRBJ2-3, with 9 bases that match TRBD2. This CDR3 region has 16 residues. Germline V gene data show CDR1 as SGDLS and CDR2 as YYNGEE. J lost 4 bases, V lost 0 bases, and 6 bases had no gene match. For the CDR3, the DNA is TGTGCCAGCAGCGTAGGAAGCGGGGGGATGTCAGATACGCAGTATTTT. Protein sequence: CASSVGSGGMSDTQYF. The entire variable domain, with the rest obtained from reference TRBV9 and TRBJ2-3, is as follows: DSGVTQTPKHLITATGQRVTLRCSPRSGDLSVYWYQQSLDQGLQFLIQYYNGEERAKGNILERFSAQQFPDLHSELNLSSLELGDSALYFCASSVGSGGMSDTQYFGPGTRLTVL.

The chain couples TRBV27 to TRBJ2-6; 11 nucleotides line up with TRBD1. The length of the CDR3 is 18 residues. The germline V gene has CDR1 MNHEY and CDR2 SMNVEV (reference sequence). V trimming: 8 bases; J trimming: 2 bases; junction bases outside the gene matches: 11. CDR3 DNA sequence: TGTGCCAGCGGAGGGGACCGGACAGGGGGCGCTGGGGCCAACGTCCTGACTTTC. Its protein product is CASGGDRTGGAGANVLTF. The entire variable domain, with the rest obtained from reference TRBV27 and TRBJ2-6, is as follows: EAQVTQNPRYLITVTGKKLTVTCSQNMNHEYMSWYRQDPGLGLRQIYYSMNVEVTDKGDVPEGYKVSRKEKRNFPLILESPSPNQTSLYFCASGGDRTGGAGANVLTFGAGSRLTVL.